The TCR beta chain described here comes from a study of cytomegalovirus exposure and HLA in healthy donors. Study conclusions and caveats: CMV serostatus alone was available as immune exposure information. Using a false discovery rate of 0.05, a later analysis showed that 16,951 TCR beta sequences were associated with HLA alleles.

Primers: 60 Vbeta forward and 13 Jbeta reverse. Sequencing was performed with immunoSEQ multiplex PCR; in TCRdb, only in-frame clones are kept and a portion is missing. The sample consists of about 190,000 clones, about nine tenths of them appearing once. Germline values: CDR1 MNHNS, CDR2 SASEGT. With 6 bases clipped from V and 5 bases from J, the junction kept 2 bases outside the gene matches. The CDR3 length is 14 residues. A single count supports this clone. Antigen: not known. This clonotype was sampled from a man aged 30 to 45 in good health and CMV-seronegative. Sequencing input: PBMCs. This sequence joins TRBV6-1 and TRBJ1-6; 9 bases agree with TRBD1. As DNA, the CDR3 is TGTGCCAGCAGCGGACAGGGGCATAATTCACCCCTCCACTTT. This sequence encodes CASSGQGHNSPLHF.